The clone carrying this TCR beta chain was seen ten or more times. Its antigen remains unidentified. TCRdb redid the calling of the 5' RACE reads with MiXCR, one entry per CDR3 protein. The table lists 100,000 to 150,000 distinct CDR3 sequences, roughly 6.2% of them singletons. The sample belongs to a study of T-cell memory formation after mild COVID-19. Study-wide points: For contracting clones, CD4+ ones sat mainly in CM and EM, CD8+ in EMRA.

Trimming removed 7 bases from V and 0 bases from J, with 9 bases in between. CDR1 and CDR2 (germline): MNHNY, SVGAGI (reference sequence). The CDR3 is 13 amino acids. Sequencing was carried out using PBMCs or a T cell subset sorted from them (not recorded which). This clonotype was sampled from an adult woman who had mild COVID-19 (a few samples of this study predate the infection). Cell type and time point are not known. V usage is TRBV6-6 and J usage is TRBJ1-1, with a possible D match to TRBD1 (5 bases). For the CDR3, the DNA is TGTGCCAGCACGGGACTTATGAACACTGAAGCTTTCTTT. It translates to CASTGLMNTEAFF.